The rows below give T cell receptor beta chains drawn from one sample of a study of blood T cell repertoires in COVID-19. The method was immunoSEQ multiplex PCR; TCRdb's version includes in-frame clones alone and lacks a portion of them. The repertoire holds approximately 140,000 clones, about 76% seen once, with roughly 13% in the top ten. Sequencing was carried out using peripheral blood. All receptors derive from a man older than 75 with acute or convalescent COVID-19. Both conserved end residues are trimmed from each CDR3. The size field is filled for only some rows; it gives once, few, many or a size class.

>TRBV3-1/TRBV3-2|12|-|TRBJ1-1
ASSPPGHNTEAF
>TRBV7-6|15|-|TRBJ1-1
ASRHPREGSSLDYAF
>TRBV6-2/TRBV6-3|13|-|TRBJ2-2
ASSYDRSFAGELF
>TRBV29-1|11|once|TRBJ2-1
SVAAGRVYEQF
>TRBV7-3|13|once|TRBJ2-2
ASGSGTGGIGELF
>TRBV6-2/TRBV6-3|12|-|TRBJ2-1
ASSYRTGGNEQF
>TRBV5-8|12|-|TRBJ1-5
ASSFRALYQPQH
>TRBV27|12|-|TRBJ2-3
ASRGGGGVDTQY
>TRBV6-1|13|-|TRBJ2-7
ASSERTPPRDEQY
>TRBV7-8|13|-|TRBJ2-5
ASSLASGVRETQY
>TRBV5-4|15|-|TRBJ1-1
ASSSYMTGGMNTEAF
>TRBV3-1/TRBV3-2|12|-|TRBJ2-3
ASSHTGAGDTQY
>TRBV5-1|13|-|TRBJ1-6
ASRLQGAVDSPLH
>TRBV19|11|few|TRBJ1-2
ASSRSGDSGYT
>TRBV20-1|11|-|TRBJ2-5
SASSDPGETQY
>TRBV14|14|-|TRBJ1-3
ASSPYTGFSGNTIY
>TRBV9|14|few|TRBJ1-6
ASSPGATKGGSPLH